This is a list of T cell receptor beta chains from one sample in a study of T-cell reconstitution after alpha-beta-depleted transplantation in children. Each CDR3 protein gets one entry after TCRdb re-called the PCR reads with MiXCR. The table shows approximately 1,000,000 distinct CDR3 sequences, with roughly 29% occurring only once. The sequencing here drew on PBMCs, mostly from graft donor cells, taken 360 days after TCRalphabeta/CD19-depleted stem cell transplant. The source is a boy less than two years old who had a stem cell transplant for SCID, so the T cells may come from the graft donor. CDR3s include the opening cysteine and the closing phenylalanine or tryptophan. D genes are given only for firm matches. Clone size, where shown, is once, few, many, or a class for clones that have expanded.

CDR3 DNA	CDR3 protein	D gene	V gene	J gene	clone size
TGTGCCAGCAGCTTCAATAGAGGGGACGAGCAGTACTTC	CASSFNRGDEQYF	-	TRBV7-2	TRBJ2-7	-
TGTGCCAGCAGTTTAGCGTCAGGGGGCACTGAAGCTTTCTTT	CASSLASGGTEAFF	TRBD1	TRBV12-3/TRBV12-4	TRBJ1-1	few
TGTGCCAGCAAGGGTCTGCCCTTTGAGCAGTTCTTC	CASKGLPFEQFF	-	TRBV12-3/TRBV12-4	TRBJ2-1	-
TGCGCCAGCAGCCCCTACCATCCGGGACTAGCGGGGACCACAGATACGCAGTATTTT	CASSPYHPGLAGTTDTQYF	TRBD2	TRBV5-1	TRBJ2-3	-
TGCGCCAGCGGGGGACAGGCCTCCTACAATGAGCAGTTCTTC	CASGGQASYNEQFF	TRBD1	TRBV5-1	TRBJ2-1	few
TGTGCCAGCAGCTCAAGACAGGGGCTAAGCTCACCCCTCCACTTT	CASSSRQGLSSPLHF	TRBD1	TRBV7-8	TRBJ1-6	-
TGTGCCAGCAGCTTAGAGGGGACTAAGGCAGATACGCAGTATTTT	CASSLEGTKADTQYF	TRBD2	TRBV7-2	TRBJ2-3	-
TGCAGTGCGGACGGCTGGGTAGCGGCCAGCACAGATACGCAGTATTTT	CSADGWVAASTDTQYF	-	TRBV20-1	TRBJ2-3	once
TGTGCCAGCTCACTGCGGCCCTTAGAGGGAGGCTACACCTTC	CASSLRPLEGGYTF	-	TRBV18	TRBJ1-2	-
TGCAGCGGAAGAATGAACACTGAAGCTTTCTTT	CSGRMNTEAFF	-	TRBV29-1	TRBJ1-1	-
TGTGCCAGCAGCCAATCCCCAGCACCAAGCAATCAGCCCCAGCATTTT	CASSQSPAPSNQPQHF	-	TRBV4-2	TRBJ1-5	-
TGTGCCAGCAGTTCCACGGGACAGGGGATCAGCTCCTACAATGAGCAGTTCTTC	CASSSTGQGISSYNEQFF	TRBD1	TRBV12-3/TRBV12-4	TRBJ2-1	once
TGCGCCAGCAGCTTGGAGCCGGGGGTCACTGAAGCTTTCTTT	CASSLEPGVTEAFF	-	TRBV5-1	TRBJ1-1	-
TGCGCCAGCAGTGCTGGACAGATCGTGCAGTATTTT	CASSAGQIVQYF	-	TRBV10-1	TRBJ2-3	-
TGTGCCAGCAGTTTCACAGGTGGGGCCAACGTCCTGACTTTC	CASSFTGGANVLTF	-	TRBV12-3/TRBV12-4	TRBJ2-6	-
TGTGCCAGCAGTTACTCAGTAAGGGGCCCCGGGGAGCTGTTTTTT	CASSYSVRGPGELFF	-	TRBV6-5	TRBJ2-2	few
TGTGCCAGCAGCTTACGAGCCGGACTAGCGGATCGGGGTTATACGCAGTATTTT	CASSLRAGLADRGYTQYF	TRBD2	TRBV11-2	TRBJ2-3	-
TGTGCCAGCAGCGTACTAGCGGACCTCCTCAATGAGCAGTTCTTC	CASSVLADLLNEQFF	TRBD2	TRBV9	TRBJ2-1	few
TGTGCCAGCAGCCAAGATACAGGGATCAATGGCTACACCTTC	CASSQDTGINGYTF	-	TRBV5-6	TRBJ1-2	once
TGTGCCAGCAGCCAAGGGAGCTCCTACAATGAGCAGTTCTTC	CASSQGSSYNEQFF	-	TRBV12-3/TRBV12-4	TRBJ2-1	many
TGTGCCAGCAGCGTAGAGGGCAGACCCTACGAGCAGTACTTC	CASSVEGRPYEQYF	-	TRBV9	TRBJ2-7	-
TGCAGTGCTATAGATACACCCGGACAGGGTGAGTTGGCTTTCTTT	CSAIDTPGQGELAFF	TRBD1	TRBV20-1	TRBJ1-1	few
TGCAGCGGAAAAGGACTAGCGGGCTACAATGAGCAGTTCTTC	CSGKGLAGYNEQFF	TRBD2	TRBV29-1	TRBJ2-1	-
TGCGCCAGCAGCTTGGAGCGGGGGGGCGCGCAGTATTTT	CASSLERGGAQYF	TRBD2	TRBV5-1	TRBJ2-3	-
TGTGCCAGCAGCGATCTCGACTCCTACAATGAGCAGTTCTTC	CASSDLDSYNEQFF	-	TRBV6-1	TRBJ2-1	-
TGTGCCAGCAGCCTTGTAGCGGGGACCCAGTACTTC	CASSLVAGTQYF	TRBD2	TRBV5-4	TRBJ2-5	-
TGCAGCGTTGCCCGGGACAGGGTTTCGTATGGCTACACCTTC	CSVARDRVSYGYTF	TRBD1	TRBV29-1	TRBJ1-2	-
TGTGCCAGCAGCCGCGACATCATCCATAGCTCCTACAATGAGCAGTTCTTC	CASSRDIIHSSYNEQFF	-	TRBV6-1	TRBJ2-1	-
TGTGCCAGCAGTGCCGGGGGGGGAGGGACCCAGTACTTC	CASSAGGGGTQYF	TRBD2	TRBV2	TRBJ2-5	few
TGCAGTGCCCTACGGTCCGGGGAGCTGTTTTTT	CSALRSGELFF	-	TRBV20-1	TRBJ2-2	-
TGTGCCAGCAGGACAGGGATAGCGGCTGGCTACACCTTC	CASRTGIAAGYTF	TRBD1	TRBV6-1	TRBJ1-2	-
TGCGCCAGCAGCCAAGATGGGACTAGCGGGGGGCCCGGGGAGCTGTTTTTT	CASSQDGTSGGPGELFF	TRBD2	TRBV4-3	TRBJ2-2	-
TGTGCCAGCAGTTTAAAGCTTGGACTAGCGGGGGAAGAGACCCAGTACTTC	CASSLKLGLAGEETQYF	TRBD2	TRBV12-3/TRBV12-4	TRBJ2-5	-
TGTGCCAGCAGCCCCGAATTCAGGAAGCAGTACTTC	CASSPEFRKQYF	-	TRBV6-6	TRBJ2-7	-
TGTGCCACCCGGGACAGAAAGAACACTGAAGCTTTCTTT	CATRDRKNTEAFF	TRBD1	TRBV24-1	TRBJ1-1	-
TGCGCCAGCAGCTGGACAGGGTTCGGGTGGGAGCTGTTTTTT	CASSWTGFGWELFF	TRBD1	TRBV5-1	TRBJ2-2	few
TGTGCCAGCAGGGCCCGGGACAGGGGGCTTGGCGAGCAGTACTTC	CASRARDRGLGEQYF	TRBD1	TRBV12-3/TRBV12-4	TRBJ2-7	few
TGTGCCAGCAGCTTAAGATTCGGGGGCGGCAACGAGCAGTACTTC	CASSLRFGGGNEQYF	-	TRBV7-2	TRBJ2-7	many
TGCGCCAGCAGCCGCCTAAAAGGGAATGAGCAGTTCTTC	CASSRLKGNEQFF	-	TRBV4-3	TRBJ2-1	-
TGCAGTGCTAGAGATCCCAGGGGGCGGATCACCGGGGAGCTGTTTTTT	CSARDPRGRITGELFF	TRBD1	TRBV20-1	TRBJ2-2	-
TGTGCCAGCAGTCCCCTCAGCGGGGGCCTGAGCTCCTACAATGAGCAGTTCTTC	CASSPLSGGLSSYNEQFF	TRBD2	TRBV6-1	TRBJ2-1	few
TGCAGTGCGAAACTAGCGGGGGGAACTGAGCAGTTCTTC	CSAKLAGGTEQFF	TRBD2	TRBV20-1	TRBJ2-1	-
TGTGCCAGCACCTCGGGACAGGCACCCTACGAGCAGTACTTC	CASTSGQAPYEQYF	TRBD1	TRBV7-9	TRBJ2-7	-
TGTGCCAGCAGTTGGGGCAGGGGGAATGGCTACACCTTC	CASSWGRGNGYTF	TRBD1	TRBV6-5	TRBJ1-2	many
TGTGCCAGCAATGAGCGGGAGTCCGGGGAGCTGTTTTTT	CASNERESGELFF	TRBD2	TRBV12-3/TRBV12-4	TRBJ2-2	-
TGTGCCAGCAGCCAAGATCTAGGGTTCTACGAGCAGTACTTC	CASSQDLGFYEQYF	-	TRBV4-2	TRBJ2-7	-
TGTGCCATCAATGCCTACCCGGGGAGCACAGATACGCAGTATTTT	CAINAYPGSTDTQYF	-	TRBV10-3	TRBJ2-3	few
TGTGCCAGCAGCTTGGTGCCCGACGTTGAGCAGTTCTTC	CASSLVPDVEQFF	-	TRBV5-8	TRBJ2-1	-
TGTGCCAGCAGTGCAGGGGTCAATCAGCCCCAGCATTTT	CASSAGVNQPQHF	-	TRBV12-3/TRBV12-4	TRBJ1-5	few
TGCGCCAGCAACGAGTGGCGGGGGGTTACAGATACGCAGTATTTT	CASNEWRGVTDTQYF	TRBD2	TRBV5-1	TRBJ2-3	-
TGCAGTGCTAGAGGGCCCTCGGGGGGTAATCAGCCCCAGCATTTT	CSARGPSGGNQPQHF	-	TRBV20-1	TRBJ1-5	-
TGTGCCAGCAGCCCATCGGCGGGAATCAATCAGCCCCAGCATTTT	CASSPSAGINQPQHF	-	TRBV7-8	TRBJ1-5	-
TGTGCCAGCAGCTTCAGGCTGACCTACAATGAGCAGTTCTTC	CASSFRLTYNEQFF	-	TRBV5-6	TRBJ2-1	few
TGTGCCACCACCCAAGATGTCAATAGCGGGTTCGAAGAGACCCAGTACTTC	CATTQDVNSGFEETQYF	TRBD2	TRBV12-5	TRBJ2-5	-
TGTGCCAGTAGTGGACTAGCGAGCGATGAGCAGTTCTTC	CASSGLASDEQFF	TRBD2	TRBV19	TRBJ2-1	once
TGCAGTGCTACCGAGACTAGCAACGAGCAGTACTTC	CSATETSNEQYF	TRBD2	TRBV20-1	TRBJ2-7	few
TGTGCCAGCAGCCTACGAGGGGAAGAAGAGACCCAGTACTTC	CASSLRGEEETQYF	-	TRBV21-1	TRBJ2-5	-
TGCATCGCGCGGGGGCGCGGGAATGAGCAGTTCTTC	CIARGRGNEQFF	-	TRBV29-1	TRBJ2-1	-
TGTGCCAGCAACCCCAGGAACACCGGGGAGCTGTTTTTT	CASNPRNTGELFF	-	TRBV13	TRBJ2-2	few
TGTGCCAGCAGCTTCAGGGAACCCGGAGATGGACCTGCCTACAATGAGCAGTTCTTC	CASSFREPGDGPAYNEQFF	-	TRBV11-2	TRBJ2-1	few